This TCR beta chain was captured in a study of cytomegalovirus exposure and HLA in healthy donors. The study's findings and limits: Highest at DRB1 and lowest at HLA-C, TCR association rates differed among HLA loci in a later analysis. Among immune exposure information, only CMV serostatus was available. According to a later analysis, most TCR beta chains associated with CMV appeared HLA-restricted.

CDR3 size: 12 residues. V gave up 1 base and J gave up 3 bases, with 4 bases separating them. The germline V gene has CDR1 SGHDN and CDR2 FVKESK. Primers included in the PCR were 60 Vbeta and 13 Jbeta primers. Method: immunoSEQ multiplex PCR; TCRdb's copy keeps in-frame clones and lacks some. This sample yields 150,000 to 200,000 clones, of which about 86% are seen a single time; around 2.2% belongs to the top ten. For this clone: No antigen is known for it.

Donors showed nominal health when sampled, although they likely had unrecorded immune exposures. This clonotype was obtained from a woman younger than 45 in good health and CMV-seronegative. The sequenced material came from PBMCs. J is TRBJ2-7 and V is TRBV14; D is uncertain. CDR3 residues: CASSQGGYEQYF. The CDR3 DNA reads as TGTGCCAGCAGCCAAGGAGGCTACGAGCAGTACTTC.